This note documents a single T cell receptor beta chain sequence. These data originate in a study of T cell clones after liver transplantation. Sequencing used immunoSEQ multiplex PCR; TCRdb keeps in-frame clones, though not all of them. Of roughly 40,000 clones listed, 70% to 90% are singletons. The clonotype comes from a human patient who received a liver transplant. Some of the T cells might come from the graft donor. The source material was CD4+ T cells from blood, sampled 24 months after liver transplant.

CDR3 bases: TGCGCCAGCAGCTTGATCCCCTCGGGACAGGCCCCTTCACCCCTCCACTTT. It is translated as CASSLIPSGQAPSPLHF. This sequence joins TRBV5-1 and TRBJ1-6; 8 bases fit TRBD1. Germline values: CDR1 SGHRS, CDR2 YFSETQ. V shed 1 base, J shed 9 bases, and the junction held 12 bases outside the gene matches. This CDR3 contains 17 residues.